Each of the 31 T cell receptor beta chains below was sequenced from the same sample in a study of cytomegalovirus exposure and HLA in healthy donors. Amplification used 60 Vbeta primers and 13 Jbeta primers. Repertoires were generated with immunoSEQ multiplex PCR, while TCRdb's copy carries only in-frame clones and drops some. The sample yields 150,000 to 250,000 clones, over 65% seen once. Input material: PBMCs. These receptors came from a boy aged 2-15 years in good health and CMV-seronegative.

The CDR3 nucleotides are TGTGCCAGCAGCTTAAGCGGGGGCAGCCAGCCCCAGCATTTT. It translates to CASSLSGGSQPQHF. J is TRBJ1-5 and V is TRBV11-1, with D possibly being TRBD1 (6 bases). The ends were cut back, 2 bases at V and 7 bases at J, with 12 bases in the middle. CDR3 length: 14 amino acids. Per the germline V gene, CDR1 is SGHAT and CDR2 is FQDESV (reference sequence).

This sequence joins TRBV5-6 and TRBJ2-7, with 8 bases that match TRBD1. From germline, CDR1 is SGHDT and CDR2 YYEEEE. This CDR3 is built from 14 residues. Losses at the gene ends were 5 bases for V and 2 bases for J; bases not matched to a gene: 6. The CDR3 region is CASSPGGFPYEQYF. The CDR3 DNA sequence: TGTGCCAGCAGTCCAGGGGGCTTCCCCTACGAGCAGTACTTC.

The chain joins TRBV19 to TRBJ1-5; TRBD1 matches 7 bases. With V trimmed by 5 bases and J by 0 bases, 7 bases remained unmatched. CDR3 length: 16 amino acids. Germline CDR1 LNHDA, CDR2 SQIVND (reference sequence). The CDR3 nucleotides read TGTGCCAGTAGTCCCTGGGACAGAACTAGCAATCAGCCCCAGCATTTT. It yields the protein CASSPWDRTSNQPQHF.

V is TRBV19 and J is TRBJ1-1; D might be TRBD1 (5 bases). V lost 7 bases and J 3 bases, leaving 9 bases between the germline ends. This CDR3 contains 12 residues. Germline V gene sequence: CDR1 LNHDA, CDR2 SQIVND (reference sequence). DNA for the CDR3: TGTGCCAGTAAGGACATAGACACTGAAGCTTTCTTT. This translates into CASKDIDTEAFF.

Concerning this clone: The sample contains more than one DNA sequence encoding this CDR3. The chain is built from TRBV5-1 and TRBJ1-1; D perhaps matches TRBD1 (5 bases). This CDR3 has 14 amino acids. The germline V and J ends were trimmed by 1 base and 0 bases, with 7 bases remaining between them. Germline values: CDR1 SGHRS, CDR2 YFSETQ. The CDR3 nucleotides read TGCGCCAGCAGCTTGAGGGGCATGAACACTGAAGCTTTCTTT. Translated: CASSLRGMNTEAFF.

This clone has only one observation. This rearrangement joins TRBV7-2 to TRBJ2-7; the match to TRBD2 covers 11 bases. Germline trimming cut 3 bases from V and 3 bases from J; bases unmatched to any gene: 1. Germline loops: CDR1 SGHTA, CDR2 FQGNSA. The length of the CDR3 is 14 residues. CDR3 in amino acids: CASSLGLADYEQYF. CDR3 nucleotide sequence: TGTGCCAGCAGCTTGGGACTAGCGGACTACGAGCAGTACTTC.

This sequence joins TRBV7-9 and TRBJ2-5; D is possibly TRBD1 (5 bases). Germline V CDR1 and CDR2: SEHNR, FQNEAQ (reference sequence). V gave up 3 bases and J gave up 5 bases, with 10 bases separating them. The CDR3 totals 13 residues. CDR3 in DNA: TGTGCCAGCAGCTTTGCAGGGCAGGAGACCCAGTACTTC. The encoded protein is CASSFAGQETQYF.

This clone was counted once. V gene TRBV2 combines with J gene TRBJ1-1; possibly TRBD1 for D (5 bases). The CDR3 totals 13 residues. Between the trimmed V and J ends, which lost 6 bases and 0 bases, there was a span of 8 bases. The germline gives CDR1 SNHLY, CDR2 FYNNEI. CDR3 amino acids: CASRIQVNTEAFF. Here the CDR3 DNA reads TGTGCCAGCAGGATACAGGTGAACACTGAAGCTTTCTTT.

The CDR3 protein is CASSLDSGRYEQYF. The CDR3 DNA reads TGTGCCAGCAGCTTGGACTCGGGCCGCTACGAGCAGTACTTC. The chain combines TRBV7-6 with TRBJ2-7; D perhaps matches TRBD2 (5 bases). The V end was cut by 3 bases, the J end by 3 bases, with 12 bases between. Looked up from germline, CDR1 is SGHVS and CDR2 is FNYEAQ. The CDR3 loop spans 14 amino acids.

Concerning this clone itself: At one boundary the junction diverges from the germline segment, which might be a read error. CDR3 residues: CASSLSQGTEAFF. The CDR3 coding sequence is TGTGCTAGCAGCTTATCACAGGGGACTGAAGCTTTCTTT. The V call is TRBV7-7, the J call TRBJ1-1; the match to TRBD1 covers 7 bases. The CDR3 is 13 residues long. Germline V gene data show CDR1 as SSHAT and CDR2 as FNYEAQ (reference sequence). Full variable domain (outside the CDR3, taken from reference TRBV7-7 and TRBJ1-1): GAGVSQSPRYKVTKRGQDVTLRCDPISSHATLYWYQQALGQGPEFLTYFNYEAQPDKSGLPSDRFSAERPEGSISTLTIQRTEQRDSAMYRCASSLSQGTEAFFGQGTRLTVV.

The chain carries TRBV5-5 and TRBJ1-2; 8 bases are a match to TRBD1. The length of the CDR3 is 15 residues. Germline lookup yields CDR1 SGHKS and CDR2 YYEKEE (reference sequence). Unmatched junction bases numbered 11, after V lost 2 bases and J lost 8 bases. CDR3: CASSFGTGERGGYTF. CDR3 coding DNA: TGTGCCAGCAGCTTTGGGACAGGAGAACGGGGGGGCTACACCTTC.

The chain couples TRBV13 to TRBJ2-5, with a weak D call TRBD2 (5 bases). The J call is in doubt because the DNA end fits TRBJ2-7 better. CDR3 length: 14 residues. Per the germline V gene, CDR1 is PRHDT and CDR2 is FYEKMQ (reference sequence). In DNA form, the CDR3 reads TGTGCCAGCAGCCCCGCCCGGGGTTCCTACGAGCAGTACTTC. Its translation is CASSPARGSYEQYF.

V gene TRBV9 combines with J gene TRBJ1-2; 7 bases are a match to TRBD1. Per germline, CDR1 SGDLS and CDR2 YYNGEE. V was pared by 0 bases and J by 2 bases, with 10 bases of the junction left unmatched. The CDR3 contains 17 residues. CDR3 protein: CASSVAADRDRNYGYTF. CDR3 sequence (DNA): TGTGCCAGCAGCGTAGCTGCTGACAGGGATAGGAACTATGGCTACACCTTC. The complete variable domain, with remaining parts taken from reference TRBV9 and TRBJ1-2, reads DSGVTQTPKHLITATGQRVTLRCSPRSGDLSVYWYQQSLDQGLQFLIQYYNGEERAKGNILERFSAQQFPDLHSELNLSSLELGDSALYFCASSVAADRDRNYGYTFGSGTRLTVV.

This chain joins TRBV4-3 and TRBJ2-3; no firm D call. The germline V and J ends were trimmed by 0 bases and 5 bases, with 9 bases remaining between them. Germline CDR1 LGHNA, CDR2 YSLEER. This CDR3 has 14 amino acids. CDR3 sequence reads: CASSQEVSRDTQYF. CDR3 DNA sequence: TGCGCCAGCAGCCAAGAAGTTAGCCGAGATACGCAGTATTTT.

The chain is built from TRBV7-2 and TRBJ2-3; 8 positions match TRBD2. The CDR3 runs to 19 residues. Germline CDR1 SGHTA, CDR2 FQGNSA. The V gene end was trimmed by 6 bases and the J gene end by 0 bases; junction bases not matched to a gene: 17. CDR3 sequence: CASRAPPFSGAPSTDTQYF. The CDR3 DNA reads TGTGCCAGCAGGGCTCCCCCTTTTAGCGGGGCGCCTAGCACAGATACGCAGTATTTT.

This sequence joins TRBV6-4 and TRBJ2-7; D is unclear. Germline CDR1 reads MRHNA; CDR2 reads SNTAGT. Trimming removed 3 bases from V and 5 bases from J, with 14 bases in between. This CDR3 comprises 14 residues. The chain's CDR3 is CASSELVRANEQYF. The CDR3 DNA sequence: TGTGCCAGCAGTGAGCTCGTTCGAGCCAACGAGCAGTACTTC.

The chain combines TRBV7-2 with TRBJ1-1; D perhaps matches TRBD1 (6 bases). This CDR3 is 16 amino acids long. Germline V CDR1 and CDR2: SGHTA, FQGNSA. V was pared by 3 bases and J by 4 bases, with 18 bases between. The CDR3 is CASSFGNRVVSTEAFF. In nucleotides, the CDR3 is TGTGCCAGCAGCTTTGGGAACAGGGTCGTCTCCACTGAAGCTTTCTTT.

Comment on this clone: One end of the junction is discordant with germline, which a read error may explain. V and J are TRBV9 and TRBJ1-2, with D unresolved. The germline V gene has CDR1 SGDLS and CDR2 YYNGEE. The CDR3 extends over 13 amino acids. The CDR3 sequence is CASSVLGGYGYTF. DNA of the CDR3: TGTGCTAGCAGCGTTCTAGGAGGGTATGGCTACACCTTC. Using reference TRBV9 and TRBJ1-2 for the parts outside the CDR3, the full variable domain is DSGVTQTPKHLITATGQRVTLRCSPRSGDLSVYWYQQSLDQGLQFLIQYYNGEERAKGNILERFSAQQFPDLHSELNLSSLELGDSALYFCASSVLGGYGYTFGSGTRLTVV.

The chain carries TRBV4-3 and TRBJ2-3; perhaps TRBD1 as D (6 bases). CDR1 and CDR2 from the germline V gene are LGHNA and YSLEER. V lost 0 bases and J 6 bases, leaving 7 bases between the germline ends. This CDR3 is 13 amino acids long. The CDR3 sequence is CASSQDRGDTQYF. In nucleotides, the CDR3 is TGCGCCAGCAGCCAAGATAGGGGGGATACGCAGTATTTT.

This clone was seen a few times. The chain couples TRBV2 to TRBJ1-5; 8 bases agree with TRBD1. There are 17 residues in the CDR3. The germline CDR1 and CDR2 sequences are SNHLY and FYNNEI. V dropped 5 bases and J dropped 0; count of bases not matched to a gene: 9. DNA for the CDR3: TGTGCCAGCAGTTTAGGACAGGGAGCCTTTAGCAATCAGCCCCAGCATTTT. The encoded protein is CASSLGQGAFSNQPQHF.

The chain combines TRBV6-5 with TRBJ2-3, with a tentative D call TRBD2 (5 bases). Trimming shortened V by 4 bases and J by 5 bases, and 16 bases separated the two germline ends. Looked up from germline, CDR1 is MNHEY and CDR2 is SVGAGI. The CDR3 sequence is 15 residues long. CDR3 in DNA: TGTGCCAGCAGTTCGGACGGGTGGACTTTAGATACGCAGTATTTT. The encoded protein is CASSSDGWTLDTQYF.

This rearrangement joins TRBV18 to TRBJ2-3, with D perhaps TRBD1 (6 bases). The CDR3 sequence is 16 residues long. CDR1 and CDR2 (germline): KGHSH, LQKENI. Trimming shortened V by 4 bases and J by 1 base, and 15 bases separated the two germline ends. As DNA, the CDR3 is TGTGCCAGCTCACAGCGACAGGCATGGGGCACAGATACGCAGTATTTT. Encoded protein: CASSQRQAWGTDTQYF.

Concerning this clone: At one of its ends the junction is not consistent with the germline gene, which may arise from a read error. The V gene is TRBV7-2, the J gene TRBJ1-2; TRBD1 agrees at 8 bases. CDR1 SGHTA and CDR2 FQGNSA come from the germline V gene. This CDR3 is 16 amino acids long. The CDR3 is CANSPGPLDRGLGYTF. The CDR3 nucleotides are TGTGCCAACAGCCCGGGCCCACTTGACAGGGGACTAGGCTACACCTTC.

This clone was observed once. The chain is built from TRBV2 and TRBJ2-1; the match to TRBD2 covers 10 bases. CDR1 and CDR2 (germline): SNHLY, FYNNEI. J was trimmed by 4 bases and V by 8 bases; bases with no gene match: 5. CDR3 length equals 14 residues. The CDR3 reads CASVGLAVYNEQFF. The CDR3 DNA reads as TGTGCCAGCGTAGGACTAGCGGTATACAATGAGCAGTTCTTC.

A single count supports this clone. The chain carries TRBV6-5 and TRBJ2-3, with 9 bases aligning to TRBD1. This CDR3 is 14 amino acids long. The trim removed 6 bases at V and 4 bases at J, leaving 5 bases unmatched. The germline V gene encodes CDR1 MNHEY and CDR2 SVGAGI. In nucleotides, the CDR3 is TGTGCCAGCAGACAGGACAGGGGCTCAGATACGCAGTATTTT. It is translated as CASRQDRGSDTQYF.

The chain uses TRBV6-4 and TRBJ1-5; D is unclear. V lost 3 bases and J lost 5, with 8 bases in between. This CDR3 has 13 amino acids. Germline V gene lookup returns CDR1 MRHNA and CDR2 SNTAGT. The CDR3 region has the DNA TGTGCCAGCAGTGAGACAATAGATCAGCCCCAGCATTTT. This translates into CASSETIDQPQHF.

The chain has TRBV5-4 and TRBJ1-6, with no clear D. Looked up from germline, CDR1 is SGHNT and CDR2 is YYREEE (reference sequence). The CDR3 is 12 residues long. Trimming left V 4 bases short and J 8 bases short, with 7 bases between. The CDR3 DNA follows: TGTGCCAGCAGCCCCCGGGATTCACCCCTCCACTTT. Its protein product is CASSPRDSPLHF.

Here the CDR3 DNA reads TGTGCCAGCGTCAGCCAAGCGGGGGTATGGGAGCAGTACTTC. It codes for CASVSQAGVWEQYF. The rearrangement joins TRBV5-5 to TRBJ2-7, with 8 nucleotides matching TRBD2. The V gene's germline CDR1 is SGHKS and CDR2 YYEKEE (reference sequence). The CDR3 spans 14 residues. Losses at the gene ends were 7 bases for V and 7 bases for J; bases not matched to a gene: 13. Full variable domain (missing parts from reference TRBV5-5 and TRBJ2-7): DAGVTQSPTHLIKTRGQQVTLRCSPISGHKSVSWYQQVLGQGPQFIFQYYEKEERGRGNFPDRFSARQFPNYSSELNVNALLLGDSALYLCASVSQAGVWEQYFGPGTRLTVT.

The CDR3 region has the DNA TGTGCCATTCAGGGGGCGCCAAGTTCACCCCTCCACTTT. Translated: CAIQGAPSSPLHF. V gene TRBV2 combines with J gene TRBJ1-6, with 8 bases that match TRBD1. V lost 10 bases to trimming and J lost 9 bases; unmatched junction nucleotides: 8. The CDR3 is 13 amino acids. CDR1 and CDR2 from the germline V gene are SNHLY and FYNNEI.

Only a few counts were recorded for this clone. The gene calls are TRBV7-3 and TRBJ2-1; D is possibly TRBD1 (6 bases). V was shortened by 5 bases and J by 4 bases, with 18 bases between the two germline ends. This CDR3 contains 16 residues. Germline V gene lookup returns CDR1 SGHTA and CDR2 FQGTGA. DNA of the CDR3: TGTGCCAGCAGCCCCCTCGGTGTGGGGGCGTACAATGAGCAGTTCTTC. It encodes CASSPLGVGAYNEQFF.

V is TRBV9 and J is TRBJ2-7; the match to TRBD2 covers 9 bases. Germline V lookup: CDR1 SGDLS, CDR2 YYNGEE. Germline trimming cut 3 bases from V and 2 bases from J; bases unmatched to any gene: 6. The CDR3 sequence is 15 residues long. In DNA form, the CDR3 reads TGTGCCAGCAGCGGGTTAGCGGGGGACACCTACGAGCAGTACTTC. Its translation: CASSGLAGDTYEQYF.